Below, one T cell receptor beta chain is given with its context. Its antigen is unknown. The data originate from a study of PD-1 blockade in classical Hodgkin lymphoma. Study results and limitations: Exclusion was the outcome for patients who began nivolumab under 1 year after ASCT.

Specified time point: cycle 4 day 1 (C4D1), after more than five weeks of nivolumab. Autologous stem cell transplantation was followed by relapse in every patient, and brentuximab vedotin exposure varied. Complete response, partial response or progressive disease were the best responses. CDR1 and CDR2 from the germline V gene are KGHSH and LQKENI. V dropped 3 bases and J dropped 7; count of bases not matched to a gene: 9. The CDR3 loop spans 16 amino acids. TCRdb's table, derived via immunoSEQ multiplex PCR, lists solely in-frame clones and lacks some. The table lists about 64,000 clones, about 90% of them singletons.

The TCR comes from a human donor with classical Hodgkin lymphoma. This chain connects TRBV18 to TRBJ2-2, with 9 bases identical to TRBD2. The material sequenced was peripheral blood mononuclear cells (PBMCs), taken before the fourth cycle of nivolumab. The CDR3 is CASSPASGVSIGELFF. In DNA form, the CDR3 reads TGTGCCAGCTCACCGGCTAGCGGGGTTTCCATCGGGGAGCTGTTTTTT. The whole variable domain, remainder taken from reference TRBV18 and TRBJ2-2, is NAGVMQNPRHLVRRRGQEARLRCSPMKGHSHVYWYRQLPEEGLKFMVYLQKENIIDESGMPKERFSAEFPKEGPSILRIQQVVRGDSAAYFCASSPASGVSIGELFFGEGSRLTVL.